The sample holds many counts of the clone carrying this TCR beta chain. The data were obtained in a study of identical twins. The CDR3 length is 11 residues. CDR1 and CDR2 from the germline V gene are SQVTM and ANQGSEA. With 5 bases removed from V and 3 bases from J, the gap between germline ends came to 6 bases. MiXCR, applied by TCRdb to the 5' RACE reads, yields one record per CDR3 protein. The data hold hundreds of thousands of distinct CDR3 sequences, with more than 12% observed a single time. Sequencing used memory (CD45RO+) T cells sorted from blood. The chain is built from TRBV29-1 and TRBJ2-3; D call uncertain. The source is a woman between 18 and 30 years old in good health. The CDR3, as DNA: TGCAGCGTTCGACCAACAGATACGCAGTATTTT. Its protein is CSVRPTDTQYF.